This T cell receptor beta chain was sequenced during a study of Graves' ophthalmopathy and Graves' hyperthyroidism (dated by TCRdb to between 2017 and 2018). Looking at the study overall: Peripheral blood samples were taken at the time of initial diagnosis, before any treatment was given. An independent validation cohort was composed of 18 hyperthyroidism patients and around 15 patients who later progressed from hyperthyroidism to ophthalmopathy. To explore V-J signatures that distinguish ophthalmopathy from hyperthyroidism, a discovery set of about a hundred patients was enrolled, made up of under 50 with ophthalmopathy and some 58 with stable hyperthyroidism. The study used TCR beta repertoire signatures to distinguish Graves' ophthalmopathy from Graves' hyperthyroidism and to predict progression to ophthalmopathy. In about six hyperthyroidism patients, the T-cell repertoires found in thyroid tissue were compared with those found in blood. In total, 135 blood samples were TCR-sequenced: some 40 ophthalmopathy, under 80 hyperthyroidism and approximately 17 hyperthyroidism-to-ophthalmopathy patients. After sampling, hyperthyroidism patients received methimazole starting at 30 mg daily, and ophthalmopathy patients received high-dose intravenous methylprednisolone. Overall study outcomes, separate from this receptor: Sample size was not predetermined statistically, and investigators were not blinded to group allocation. In cross-validation, the 13-signature model distinguished ophthalmopathy from stable hyperthyroidism with nearly 90% sensitivity and about 81% specificity, and in the test set the corresponding values were roughly 78% and 74%. Among expanded thyroid clonotypes with frequency above 0.001, most also showed up in blood, which suggests that blood repertoires may reflect the thyroid immune response. In validation, the model predicted ophthalmopathy progression with nearly 71% sensitivity and roughly 72% specificity; 12 predicted patients were CT-confirmed with GO in a median of approximately 6.5 months.

Stable hyperthyroidism was defined as no progression to ophthalmopathy within 18 months of follow-up. Hyperthyroidism patients were newly diagnosed, with disease duration under 2 months, and aged 18 to 65 years. Patients with other autoimmune diseases, uncontrolled infections, pregnancy or lactation were excluded. Diagnosis relied on clinical symptoms, serum thyroxine, TRAb, thyroid ultrasound and orbital computed tomography. PBMCs were isolated from roughly 10 ml of fresh peripheral blood by Ficoll-Paque density gradient centrifugation. Total RNA was extracted using Trizol reagent, and RNA quality was checked on an Agilent 2100 Bioanalyzer. TCR beta CDR3 regions were amplified from RNA transcripts for repertoire sequencing. A first-round RT-PCR used HTBI primers with the Qiagen OneStep RT-PCR kit, followed by a second-round multiplex PCR, size selection and purification. Libraries were sequenced paired-end with 100 bp reads on an Illumina HiSeq2000. Concerning the study's data processing: SOAPnuke was used to process the reads, throwing out any read that had adapters, had uncalled bases, had a mean Phred below 15, or lacked an exact constant-primer or identifier match. COPE v1.2.5 was used to merge the high-quality paired reads. Clonotypes were defined as unique nucleotide sequences and were aligned to IMGT TRB V, D and J references using MiTCR v1.1. The analysis was limited to V-J combinations with a frequency above 0.0001, which together covered about 99% of the repertoires. For each V-J combination, a TCR clonal expansion and chaos score was defined as the ratio of F50 clonal expansion to chaos observed in the TCRdist matrix. Welch's t-statistics and random forest were used to reduce the features to approximately 13 V-J combinations, which were then used as input to a naive Bayes classifier. Thyroid-blood repertoire similarity was quantified with the Morisita-Horn index. The public reads were reprocessed in TCRdb via fastp at Q25 and MiXCR, keeping in-frame beta chains. Rows are unified per CDR3 protein, each entry keeping the most common DNA and genes. These V and J calls derive from TCRdb rather than the authors' analysis. The sample records almost 40,000 distinct CDR3 sequences, roughly 50% of which are singletons. Approximately 30% of the sample goes to the ten largest clones.

This clonotype was counted at least ten times. The specificity of this receptor is unknown. There are no base qualities to consult, and no much larger clone falls within one base. The sequence derives from an adult woman with stable Graves' hyperthyroidism. The sample comprised peripheral blood.

CDR3 loop: CASSDQGTGYGYTF. The nucleotides are TGTGCCAGCTCCGACCAGGGGACAGGATATGGCTACACCTTC. The V and J segments used are TRBV18 and TRBJ1-2; the junction holds 8 bases that match TRBD1. V is cut back by 6 bases and J by 5 bases, with 8 bases in the junction unmatched. Including cysteine and phenylalanine, the CDR3 has 14 amino acids. Of all the DNA, just the CDR3 is kept, 42 bases in frame from base 1. The CDR1 and CDR2 encoded by the germline V gene are KGHSH and LQKENI. When the CDR3 is completed using the reference TRBV18 and TRBJ1-2 genes on either side, the full variable domain is NAGVMQNPRHLVRRRGQEARLRCSPMKGHSHVYWYRQLPEEGLKFMVYLQKENIIDESGMPKERFSAEFPKEGPSILRIQQVVRGDSAAYFCASSDQGTGYGYTFGSGTRLTVV.